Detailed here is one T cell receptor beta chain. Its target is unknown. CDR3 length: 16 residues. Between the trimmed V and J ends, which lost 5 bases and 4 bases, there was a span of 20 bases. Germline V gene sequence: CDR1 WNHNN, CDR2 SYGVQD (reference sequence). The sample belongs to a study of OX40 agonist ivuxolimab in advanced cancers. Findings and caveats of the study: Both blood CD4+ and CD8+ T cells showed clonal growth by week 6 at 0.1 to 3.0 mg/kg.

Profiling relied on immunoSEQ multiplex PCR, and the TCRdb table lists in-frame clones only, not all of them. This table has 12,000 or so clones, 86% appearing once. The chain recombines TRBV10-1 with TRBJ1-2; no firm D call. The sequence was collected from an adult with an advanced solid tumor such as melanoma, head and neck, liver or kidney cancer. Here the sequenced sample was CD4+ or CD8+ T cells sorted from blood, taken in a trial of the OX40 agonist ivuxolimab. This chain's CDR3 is CASSSVKTRKTYGYTF. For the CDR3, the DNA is TGCGCCAGCAGTAGCGTAAAAACGCGAAAGACCTATGGCTACACCTTC.